This is a list of T cell receptor beta chains from one sample in a study of blood T cell repertoires in COVID-19. Only in-frame clones appear in the TCRdb table, and some are missing; sequencing was by immunoSEQ multiplex PCR. The table records under 500,000 clones, nearly 90% of them present only once. The specimen sequenced was PBMCs or T cells enriched from blood (not recorded which). The receptor set was obtained from a woman younger than 35 with acute COVID-19. CDR3s include the opening cysteine and the closing phenylalanine or tryptophan. Fields, in order: clone size, J gene, V gene, D gene, CDR3 DNA, CDR3 protein. A D gene is named only where the DNA matches it firmly. Rows may omit the clone size; those that give it use once, few, many or a size class.

>.|TRBJ2-5|TRBV5-4|TRBD2
TGTGCCAGCAGCCGGGCCACCAAGACTAGCGGGTACCAAGAGACCCAGTACTTC
CASSRATKTSGYQETQYF
>.|TRBJ2-1|TRBV5-4|TRBD2
TGTGCCAGCAGCCTAGGACTAGCGGTCTCCTACAATGAGCAGTTCTTC
CASSLGLAVSYNEQFF
>.|TRBJ2-1|TRBV5-4|.
TGTGCCAGCAGCGTACGGACCGGGAGCTCCTACAATGAGCAGTTCTTC
CASSVRTGSSYNEQFF
>.|TRBJ1-6|TRBV5-5|.
TGTGCCAGCAGTCCTCAGGGTGTTGATTCACCCCTCCACTTT
CASSPQGVDSPLHF
>.|TRBJ1-5|TRBV12-3/TRBV12-4|.
TGTGCCAGCAGCGGGTCAGATCAGCCCCAGCATTTT
CASSGSDQPQHF
>few|TRBJ1-2|TRBV30|.
TGTGCCTGGAGTTTGGTGGATAGCACGGCGGACTTC
CAWSLVDSTADF
>once|TRBJ2-1|TRBV20-1|.
TGCAGTGCTAGTTCTAGATTTTTCCGAAATGAGCAGTTCTTC
CSASSRFFRNEQFF
>.|TRBJ1-1|TRBV5-4|.
TGTGCCAGCAGCCACGACAGCCACACTGAAGCTTTCTTT
CASSHDSHTEAFF
>.|TRBJ2-7|TRBV7-8|.
TGTGCCAGCAGCTTAGGGGCCCGAGCAGCTCCCTACGAGCAGTACTTC
CASSLGARAAPYEQYF
>.|TRBJ1-1|TRBV10-1|.
TGCGCCAGTGCCACTGGGGGACTCAGCACTGAAGCTTTCTTT
CASATGGLSTEAFF
>.|TRBJ1-2|TRBV19|.
TGTGCCAGTGCAACCGGGGGAAGAGGCTACACCTTC
CASATGGRGYTF
>.|TRBJ2-2|TRBV19|.
TGTGCCAGTAGTCGGGACTTGAACACCGGGGAGCTGTTTTTT
CASSRDLNTGELFF
>once|TRBJ2-1|TRBV19|TRBD2
TGTGCCAGTAGACCTTCTAGCGGGAGACTACATGAGCAGTTCTTC
CASRPSSGRLHEQFF
>.|TRBJ2-3|TRBV10-1|TRBD2
TGCGCCAGCAGTGCGGGACTACTCGGCACAGATACGCAGTATTTT
CASSAGLLGTDTQYF
>.|TRBJ1-1|TRBV25-1|.
TGTGCCAGCAGTGAAGGAGGGGTAGGGTACACTGAAGCTTTCTTT
CASSEGGVGYTEAFF
>.|TRBJ2-5|TRBV9|TRBD2
TGTGCCAGCAGCGGCCCGACTAGCGGGAAAGAGACCCAGTACTTC
CASSGPTSGKETQYF
>.|TRBJ2-5|TRBV7-2|TRBD2
TGTGCCAGCATCTCGGGAGGCGGGAGGGCCGTAGAGACCCAGTACTTC
CASISGGGRAVETQYF
>.|TRBJ1-5|TRBV9|.
TGTGCCAGCAGCTCTAGCGACGATCAGCCCCAGCATTTT
CASSSSDDQPQHF
>.|TRBJ1-1|TRBV10-3|.
TGTGCCATCGAGTCTGGAGAGAACACTGAAGCTTTCTTT
CAIESGENTEAFF
>once|TRBJ1-6|TRBV2|.
TGTGCCAGCAAAAATAGAAATTCACCCCTCCACTTT
CASKNRNSPLHF
>.|TRBJ2-5|TRBV6-5|TRBD2
TGTGCCAGCAGCCGAGAGCGGGGGCGAGGGGAGACCCAGTACTTC
CASSRERGRGETQYF
>.|TRBJ1-6|TRBV5-1|TRBD1
TGCGCCAGCAAAGACAGGGAGGATTCACCCCTCCACTTT
CASKDREDSPLHF
>.|TRBJ1-1|TRBV19|.
TGTGCCAGTAGTATGTACTTGAACACTGAAGCTTTCTTT
CASSMYLNTEAFF